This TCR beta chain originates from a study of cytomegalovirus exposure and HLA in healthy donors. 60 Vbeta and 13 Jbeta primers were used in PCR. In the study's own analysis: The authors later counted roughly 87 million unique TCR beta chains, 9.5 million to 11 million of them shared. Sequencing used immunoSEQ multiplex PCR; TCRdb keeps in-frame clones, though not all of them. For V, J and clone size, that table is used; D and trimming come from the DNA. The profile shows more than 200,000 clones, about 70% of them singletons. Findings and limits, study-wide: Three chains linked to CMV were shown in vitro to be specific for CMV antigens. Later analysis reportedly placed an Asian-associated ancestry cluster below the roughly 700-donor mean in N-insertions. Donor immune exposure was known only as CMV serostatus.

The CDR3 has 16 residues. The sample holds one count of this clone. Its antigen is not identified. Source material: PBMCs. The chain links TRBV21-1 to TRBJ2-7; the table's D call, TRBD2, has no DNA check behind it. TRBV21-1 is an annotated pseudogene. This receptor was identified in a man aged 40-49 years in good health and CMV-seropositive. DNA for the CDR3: TGTGCCAGCAGCAAAGCCCACGGAGAGGCCTTCTACGAGCAGTACTTC. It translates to CASSKAHGEAFYEQYF.